The rows below give T cell receptor beta chains drawn from one sample of a study of shared clonotypes between healthy human individuals. Profiling relied on immunoSEQ multiplex PCR, and the TCRdb table lists in-frame clones only, not all of them. The data show millions of clones, 85% to 95% seen once. Material for sequencing was naive CD4+ T cells from PBMCs. These receptors were collected from a young man in good health. Some clones in this sample may be carry-over from other donors' samples. CDR3s include the opening cysteine and the closing phenylalanine or tryptophan. Each record gives: J gene, V gene, CDR3 protein.

J gene: TRBJ2-2
V gene: TRBV7-9
CDR3 protein: CASSLLRGNTGELFF

J gene: TRBJ2-1
V gene: TRBV5-1
CDR3 protein: CASSLALAGVSEQFF

J gene: TRBJ2-5
V gene: TRBV6-1
CDR3 protein: CASIKGQAYQETQYF

J gene: TRBJ1-1
V gene: TRBV7-3
CDR3 protein: CASSLIPHGLPGTANTEAFF

J gene: TRBJ1-1
V gene: TRBV2
CDR3 protein: CASSEEYPPTAFF

J gene: TRBJ2-1
V gene: TRBV9
CDR3 protein: CASSLEGEGYNEQFF

J gene: TRBJ2-3
V gene: TRBV10-3
CDR3 protein: CAITMNWATSTDTQYF

J gene: TRBJ2-1
V gene: TRBV7-7
CDR3 protein: CASSLGGRGSYNEQFF

J gene: TRBJ1-2
V gene: TRBV23-1
CDR3 protein: CASSDRGLYGYTF

J gene: TRBJ2-2
V gene: TRBV7-9
CDR3 protein: CASSGGTTTGELFF

J gene: TRBJ2-5
V gene: TRBV5-1
CDR3 protein: CASSLAVSQETQYF

J gene: TRBJ1-3
V gene: TRBV7-2
CDR3 protein: CASSLAHGNTIYF

J gene: TRBJ1-4
V gene: TRBV28
CDR3 protein: CASSPDRVEKLFF

J gene: TRBJ2-1
V gene: TRBV6-1
CDR3 protein: CASSDRGGPRSSYNEQFF

J gene: TRBJ2-2
V gene: TRBV27
CDR3 protein: CASSGTAGELFF

J gene: TRBJ2-1
V gene: TRBV7-3
CDR3 protein: CASSQVPQVNEQFF

J gene: TRBJ1-5
V gene: TRBV28
CDR3 protein: CASSSPGTGATYSNQPQHF

J gene: TRBJ1-5
V gene: TRBV18
CDR3 protein: CASSPRTGEDQPQHF

J gene: TRBJ1-2
V gene: TRBV5-1
CDR3 protein: CASSLVPQNGYTF

J gene: TRBJ2-1
V gene: TRBV11-3
CDR3 protein: CASSPRQGAGNEQFF

J gene: TRBJ2-3
V gene: TRBV6-6
CDR3 protein: CASGGSGGSTDTQYF

J gene: TRBJ1-2
V gene: TRBV30
CDR3 protein: CAWSLPDRESYGYTF

J gene: TRBJ1-5
V gene: TRBV19
CDR3 protein: CASRTSTGGFHQPQHF

J gene: TRBJ1-1
V gene: TRBV30
CDR3 protein: CAWSVDGREAFF

J gene: TRBJ2-3
V gene: TRBV10-3
CDR3 protein: CAMSRGSTDTQYF

J gene: TRBJ2-5
V gene: TRBV5-1
CDR3 protein: CASSLAGTGEETQYF

J gene: TRBJ2-3
V gene: TRBV6-5
CDR3 protein: CASSQAPRSTDTQYF

J gene: TRBJ1-1
V gene: TRBV5-1
CDR3 protein: CASSDNSGTEAFF

J gene: TRBJ2-7
V gene: TRBV14
CDR3 protein: CASSDDAYEQYF

J gene: TRBJ2-5
V gene: TRBV2
CDR3 protein: CASRRTAQETQYF

J gene: TRBJ2-3
V gene: TRBV5-1
CDR3 protein: CASSPSTGFTDTQYF

J gene: TRBJ2-5
V gene: TRBV5-6
CDR3 protein: CASSPGQNQETQYF

J gene: TRBJ2-7
V gene: TRBV2
CDR3 protein: CASSGTGFSYEQYF

J gene: TRBJ2-7
V gene: TRBV18
CDR3 protein: CASSPKAGGPPQYF

J gene: TRBJ1-3
V gene: TRBV12-2
CDR3 protein: CASRAEGKAASSGNTIYF

J gene: TRBJ2-7
V gene: TRBV2
CDR3 protein: CASGLTYEQYF

J gene: TRBJ2-3
V gene: TRBV7-2
CDR3 protein: CASSVAGGPADTQYF

J gene: TRBJ2-2
V gene: TRBV4-1
CDR3 protein: CASSQMSTGIGAGELFF

J gene: TRBJ2-7
V gene: TRBV19
CDR3 protein: CASRRTSLTYEQYF

J gene: TRBJ1-1
V gene: TRBV5-4
CDR3 protein: CASSIGSGSMNTEAFF

J gene: TRBJ2-3
V gene: TRBV14
CDR3 protein: CASSPLGGPDTQYF

J gene: TRBJ2-5
V gene: TRBV2
CDR3 protein: CASTQNSGGETQYF

J gene: TRBJ1-1
V gene: TRBV20-1
CDR3 protein: CSVTYTEAFF

J gene: TRBJ2-1
V gene: TRBV28
CDR3 protein: CASSSPSSYNEQFF

J gene: TRBJ1-1
V gene: TRBV18
CDR3 protein: CASSPPIKPEAFF

J gene: TRBJ1-1
V gene: TRBV28
CDR3 protein: CASSPLGTGYTEAFF

J gene: TRBJ2-7
V gene: TRBV6-5
CDR3 protein: CASSYSRTSGRGEQYF

J gene: TRBJ2-2
V gene: TRBV5-1
CDR3 protein: CASSISLAGGAGELFF

J gene: TRBJ2-7
V gene: TRBV5-6
CDR3 protein: CASSSGAYEQYF

J gene: TRBJ2-1
V gene: TRBV4-3
CDR3 protein: CASSPKKTSGFDNEQFF

J gene: TRBJ2-1
V gene: TRBV5-4
CDR3 protein: CASSPGGSSYNEQFF

J gene: TRBJ1-5
V gene: TRBV23-1
CDR3 protein: CASSYGQGEFGQPQHF

J gene: TRBJ2-2
V gene: TRBV28
CDR3 protein: CASSKAANTGELFF

J gene: TRBJ2-7
V gene: TRBV6-5
CDR3 protein: CASSSPGGSYEQYF

J gene: TRBJ1-2
V gene: TRBV28
CDR3 protein: CASYGQTFGGYTF

J gene: TRBJ2-1
V gene: TRBV10-3
CDR3 protein: CAIRGRRENNEQFF

J gene: TRBJ1-1
V gene: TRBV28
CDR3 protein: CASKRTEAFF